This T cell receptor beta chain is drawn from a study of cytomegalovirus exposure and HLA in healthy donors. Study observations and caveats: Most TCR sequences were seen very rarely across donors, but some public TCRs occurred in many. A classifier reportedly called cytomegalovirus status with high sensitivity and specificity. Later analysis demonstrated an association between a missense DCLRE1C variant and TCR beta V- and J-gene trimming.

The donors (healthy individuals) were bone marrow donors. Per the germline V gene, CDR1 is SGHDN and CDR2 is FVKESK. The CDR3 runs 16 residues. V lost 2 bases to trimming and J lost 5 bases, with 16 bases between them. The PCR employed 60 Vbeta primers together with 13 Jbeta primers. Profiling relied on immunoSEQ multiplex PCR, and the TCRdb table lists in-frame clones only, not all of them. Of 200,000 to 250,000 clones in the sample, around 75% were seen once. Notes on this clone: Its cognate antigen is unknown.

This sequence was found in a woman younger than 45 in good health and CMV-seronegative. Sequenced material: PBMCs. The rearrangement links TRBV14 to TRBJ2-1; D might be TRBD2 (6 bases). This CDR3 is CASSQYVPSDDNEQFF. DNA for the CDR3: TGTGCCAGCAGCCAATACGTACCTAGCGATGACAATGAGCAGTTCTTC.